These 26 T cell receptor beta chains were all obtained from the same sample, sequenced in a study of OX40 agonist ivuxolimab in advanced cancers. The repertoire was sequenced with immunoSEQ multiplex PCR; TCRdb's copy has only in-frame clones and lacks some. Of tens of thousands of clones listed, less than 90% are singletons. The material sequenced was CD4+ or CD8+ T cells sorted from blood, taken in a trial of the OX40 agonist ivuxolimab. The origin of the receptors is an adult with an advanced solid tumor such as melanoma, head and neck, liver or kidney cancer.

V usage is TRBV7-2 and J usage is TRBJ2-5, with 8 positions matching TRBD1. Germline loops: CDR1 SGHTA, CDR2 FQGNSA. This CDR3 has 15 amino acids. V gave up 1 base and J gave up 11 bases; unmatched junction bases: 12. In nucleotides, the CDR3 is TGTGCCAGCAGCTTAGGGAGTGCAGGGGGCGTTGGGCAGTACTTC. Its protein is CASSLGSAGGVGQYF. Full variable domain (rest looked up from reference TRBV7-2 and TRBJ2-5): GAGVSQSPSNKVTEKGKDVELRCDPISGHTALYWYRQSLGQGLEFLIYFQGNSAPDKSGLPSDRFSAERTGGSVSTLTIQRTQQEDSAVYLCASSLGSAGGVGQYFGPGTRLLVL.

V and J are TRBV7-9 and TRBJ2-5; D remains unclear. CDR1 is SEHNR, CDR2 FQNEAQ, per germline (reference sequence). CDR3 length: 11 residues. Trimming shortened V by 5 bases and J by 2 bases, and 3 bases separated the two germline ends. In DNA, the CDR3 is TGTGCCAGCAGCCTACAAGAGACCCAGTACTTC. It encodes CASSLQETQYF.

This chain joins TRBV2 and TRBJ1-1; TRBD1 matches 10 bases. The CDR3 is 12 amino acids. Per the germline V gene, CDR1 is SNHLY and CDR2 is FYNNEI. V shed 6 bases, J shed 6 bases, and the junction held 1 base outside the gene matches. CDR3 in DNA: TGTGCCAGCAGAGGACAGGGGGCTGAAGCTTTCTTT. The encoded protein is CASRGQGAEAFF.

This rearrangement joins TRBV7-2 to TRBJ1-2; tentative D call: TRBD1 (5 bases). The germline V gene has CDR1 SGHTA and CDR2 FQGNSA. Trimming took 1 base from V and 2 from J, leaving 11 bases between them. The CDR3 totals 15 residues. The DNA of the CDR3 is TGTGCCAGCAGCTTAGTCCGGGACGGGAACTATGGCTACACCTTC. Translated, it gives CASSLVRDGNYGYTF.

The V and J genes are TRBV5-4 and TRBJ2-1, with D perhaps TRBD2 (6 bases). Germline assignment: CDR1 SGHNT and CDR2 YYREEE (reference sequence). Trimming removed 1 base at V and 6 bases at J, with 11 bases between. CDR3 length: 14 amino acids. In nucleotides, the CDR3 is TGTGCCAGCAGCTTGAGGGACTGGACCAATGAGCAGTTCTTC. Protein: CASSLRDWTNEQFF.

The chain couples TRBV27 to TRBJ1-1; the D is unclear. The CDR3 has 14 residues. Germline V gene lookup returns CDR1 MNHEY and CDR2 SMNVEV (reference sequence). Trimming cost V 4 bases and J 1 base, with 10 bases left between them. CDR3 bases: TGTGCCAGCAGTTCCTTGACACCGAACACTGAAGCTTTCTTT. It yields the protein CASSSLTPNTEAFF.

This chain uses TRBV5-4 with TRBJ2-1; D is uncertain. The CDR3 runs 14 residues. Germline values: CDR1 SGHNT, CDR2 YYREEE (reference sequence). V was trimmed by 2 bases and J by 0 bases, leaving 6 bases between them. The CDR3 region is CASSFGSSYNEQFF. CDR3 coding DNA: TGTGCCAGCAGCTTCGGAAGCTCCTACAATGAGCAGTTCTTC.

Here the CDR3 reads CASRIEKGRHGYTF. CDR3 DNA sequence: TGTGCCAGCAGGATTGAAAAGGGGAGGCATGGCTACACCTTC. J is TRBJ1-2 and V is TRBV6-4, with TRBD1 as a possible D gene (5 bases). CDR3 length equals 14 residues. The V gene's germline CDR1 is MRHNA and CDR2 SNTAGT. The germline V and J ends were trimmed by 6 bases and 6 bases, with 17 bases remaining between them.

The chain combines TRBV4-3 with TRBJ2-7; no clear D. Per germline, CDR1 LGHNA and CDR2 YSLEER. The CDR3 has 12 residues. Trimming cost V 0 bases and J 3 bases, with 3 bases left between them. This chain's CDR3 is CASSQDGYEQYF. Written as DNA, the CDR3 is TGCGCCAGCAGCCAAGACGGCTACGAGCAGTACTTC.

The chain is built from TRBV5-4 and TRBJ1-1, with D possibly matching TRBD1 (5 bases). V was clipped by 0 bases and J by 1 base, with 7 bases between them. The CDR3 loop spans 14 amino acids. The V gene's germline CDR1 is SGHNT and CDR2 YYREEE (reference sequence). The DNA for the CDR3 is TGTGCCAGCAGCTTGGACAGGACGAACACTGAAGCTTTCTTT. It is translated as CASSLDRTNTEAFF.

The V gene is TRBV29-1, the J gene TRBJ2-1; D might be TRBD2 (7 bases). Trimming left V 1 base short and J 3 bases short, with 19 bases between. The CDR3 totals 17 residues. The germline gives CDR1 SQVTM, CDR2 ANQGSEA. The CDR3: CSVEVGEGGGHYNEQFF. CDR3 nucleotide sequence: TGCAGCGTTGAAGTGGGTGAGGGAGGGGGTCACTACAATGAGCAGTTCTTC.

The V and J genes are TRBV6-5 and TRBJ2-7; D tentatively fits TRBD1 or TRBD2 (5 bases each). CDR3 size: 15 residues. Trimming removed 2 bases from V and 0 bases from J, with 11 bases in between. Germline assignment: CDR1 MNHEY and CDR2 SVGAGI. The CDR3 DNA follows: TGTGCCAGCAGTTACCTCCGGGGCCTCTCCTACGAGCAGTACTTC. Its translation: CASSYLRGLSYEQYF.

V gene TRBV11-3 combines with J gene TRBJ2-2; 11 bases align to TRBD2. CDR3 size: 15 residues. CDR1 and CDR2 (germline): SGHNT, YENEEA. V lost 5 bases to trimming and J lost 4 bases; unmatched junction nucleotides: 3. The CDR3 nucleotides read TGTGCCAGCAGCCGGGGACTAGCGGCCACCGGGGAGCTGTTTTTT. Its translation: CASSRGLAATGELFF.

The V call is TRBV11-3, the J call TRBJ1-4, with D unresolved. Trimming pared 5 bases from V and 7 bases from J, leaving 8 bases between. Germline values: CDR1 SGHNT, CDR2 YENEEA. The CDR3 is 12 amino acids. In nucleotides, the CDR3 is TGTGCCAGCAGCGGAGTTGGTGAAAAACTGTTTTTT. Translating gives CASSGVGEKLFF. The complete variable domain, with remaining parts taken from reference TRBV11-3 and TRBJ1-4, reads EAGVVQSPRYKIIEKKQPVAFWCNPISGHNTLYWYLQNLGQGPELLIRYENEEAVDDSQLPKDRFSAERLKGVDSTLKIQPAELGDSAVYLCASSGVGEKLFFGSGTQLSVL.

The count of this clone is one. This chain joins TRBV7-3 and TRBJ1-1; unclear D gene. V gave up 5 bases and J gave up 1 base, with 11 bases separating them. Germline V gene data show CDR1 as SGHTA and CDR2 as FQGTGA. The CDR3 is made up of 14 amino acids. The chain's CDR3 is CASSLAPGNTEAFF. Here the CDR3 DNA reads TGTGCCAGCAGCCTCGCTCCAGGGAACACTGAAGCTTTCTTT.

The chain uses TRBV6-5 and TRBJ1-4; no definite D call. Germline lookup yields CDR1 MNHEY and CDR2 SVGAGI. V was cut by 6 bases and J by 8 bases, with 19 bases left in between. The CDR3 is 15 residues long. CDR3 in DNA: TGTGCCAGCAGACGATGGACGGGTAGCCCCGAAAAACTGTTTTTT. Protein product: CASRRWTGSPEKLFF.

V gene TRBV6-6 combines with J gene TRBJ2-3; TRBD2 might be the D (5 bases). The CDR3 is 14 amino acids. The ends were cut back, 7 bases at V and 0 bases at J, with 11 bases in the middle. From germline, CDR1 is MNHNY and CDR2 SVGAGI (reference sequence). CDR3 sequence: CASTGLSSTDTQYF. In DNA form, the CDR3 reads TGTGCCAGCACCGGACTGTCTAGCACAGATACGCAGTATTTT.

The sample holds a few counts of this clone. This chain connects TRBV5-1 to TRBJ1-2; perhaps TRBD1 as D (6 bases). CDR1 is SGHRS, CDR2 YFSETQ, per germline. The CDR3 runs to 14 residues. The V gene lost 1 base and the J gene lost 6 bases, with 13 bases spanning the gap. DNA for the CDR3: TGCGCCAGCAGCTTGTCCAGGGGATTCGATGGCTACACCTTC. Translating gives CASSLSRGFDGYTF.

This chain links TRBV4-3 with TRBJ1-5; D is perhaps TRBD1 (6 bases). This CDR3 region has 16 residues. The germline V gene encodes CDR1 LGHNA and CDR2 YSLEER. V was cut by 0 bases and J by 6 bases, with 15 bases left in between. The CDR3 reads CASSQDLAGDGQPQHF. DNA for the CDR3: TGCGCCAGCAGCCAAGATTTAGCAGGGGATGGTCAGCCCCAGCATTTT.

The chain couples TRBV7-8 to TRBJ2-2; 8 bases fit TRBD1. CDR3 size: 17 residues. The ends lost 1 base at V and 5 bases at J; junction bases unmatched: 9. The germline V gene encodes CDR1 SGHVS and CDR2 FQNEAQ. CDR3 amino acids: CASSLGITGGATGELFF. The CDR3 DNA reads TGTGCCAGCAGCTTAGGCATCACAGGGGGTGCGACCGGGGAGCTGTTTTTT.

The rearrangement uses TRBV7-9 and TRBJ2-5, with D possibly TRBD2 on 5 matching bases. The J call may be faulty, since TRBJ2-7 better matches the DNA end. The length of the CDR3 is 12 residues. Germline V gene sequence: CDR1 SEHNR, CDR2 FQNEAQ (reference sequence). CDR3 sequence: CASSPRGGEQYF. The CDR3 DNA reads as TGTGCCAGCAGTCCTAGAGGAGGCGAGCAGTACTTC.

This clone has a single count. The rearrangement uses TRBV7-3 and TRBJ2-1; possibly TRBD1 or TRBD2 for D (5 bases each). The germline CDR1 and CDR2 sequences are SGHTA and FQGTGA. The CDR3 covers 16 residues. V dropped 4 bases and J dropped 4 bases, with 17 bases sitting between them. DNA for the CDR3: TGTGCCAGCAGCTCTTATACCCCGGGACGGTACAATGAGCAGTTCTTC. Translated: CASSSYTPGRYNEQFF.

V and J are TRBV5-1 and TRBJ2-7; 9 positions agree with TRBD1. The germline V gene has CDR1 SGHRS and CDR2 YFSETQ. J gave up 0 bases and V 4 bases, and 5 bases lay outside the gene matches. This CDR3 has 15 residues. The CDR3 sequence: CASSMTGGSSYEQYF. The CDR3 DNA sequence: TGCGCCAGCAGCATGACAGGGGGTAGCTCCTACGAGCAGTACTTC.

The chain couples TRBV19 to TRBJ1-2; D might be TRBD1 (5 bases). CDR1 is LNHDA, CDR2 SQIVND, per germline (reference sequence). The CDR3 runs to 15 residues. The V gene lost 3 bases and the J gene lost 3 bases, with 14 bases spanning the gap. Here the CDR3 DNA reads TGTGCCAGTAGTATTCTTGTGCCGGGACACTATGGCTACACCTTC. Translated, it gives CASSILVPGHYGYTF.

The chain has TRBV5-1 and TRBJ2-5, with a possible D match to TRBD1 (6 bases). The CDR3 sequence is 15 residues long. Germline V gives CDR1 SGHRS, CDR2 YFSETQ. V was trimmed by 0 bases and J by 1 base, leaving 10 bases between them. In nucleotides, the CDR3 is TGCGCCAGCAGCTTGGTGGACAGCCTCCAAGAGACCCAGTACTTC. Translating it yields CASSLVDSLQETQYF.

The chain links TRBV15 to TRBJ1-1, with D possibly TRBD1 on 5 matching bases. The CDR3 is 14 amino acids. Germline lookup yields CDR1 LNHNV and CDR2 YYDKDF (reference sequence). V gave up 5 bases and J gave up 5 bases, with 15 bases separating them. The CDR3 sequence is CATSLGGGLTEAFF. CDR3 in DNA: TGTGCCACCAGCCTCGGGGGAGGTTTGACTGAAGCTTTCTTT.